The TCR beta chain under discussion was sequenced for a study of cytomegalovirus exposure and HLA in healthy donors. Notes on the study in general: Cytomegalovirus association was listed for around 180 TCR beta chains. A few CMV-associated chains were confirmed in vitro to be specific for CMV antigens.

The germline V gene has CDR1 SQVTM and CDR2 ANQGSEA. This CDR3 has 20 amino acids. The ends lost 5 bases at V and 1 base at J; junction bases unmatched: 19. With regard to this clone: Antigen unknown.

Generated by immunoSEQ multiplex PCR, the TCRdb table keeps only in-frame clones and is missing some. Of about 110,000 clones in the sample, under 85% were seen once. The specimen sequenced was PBMCs. The source is a woman between 18 and 30 years old in good health and CMV-seronegative. The V and J genes are TRBV29-1 and TRBJ2-1; 11 bases fit TRBD2. The CDR3, as DNA: TGCAGCGTTCTACCCGTCCCACTAGCGGGGGCGATAGAGTCCTACAATGAGCAGTTCTTC. It encodes CSVLPVPLAGAIESYNEQFF.